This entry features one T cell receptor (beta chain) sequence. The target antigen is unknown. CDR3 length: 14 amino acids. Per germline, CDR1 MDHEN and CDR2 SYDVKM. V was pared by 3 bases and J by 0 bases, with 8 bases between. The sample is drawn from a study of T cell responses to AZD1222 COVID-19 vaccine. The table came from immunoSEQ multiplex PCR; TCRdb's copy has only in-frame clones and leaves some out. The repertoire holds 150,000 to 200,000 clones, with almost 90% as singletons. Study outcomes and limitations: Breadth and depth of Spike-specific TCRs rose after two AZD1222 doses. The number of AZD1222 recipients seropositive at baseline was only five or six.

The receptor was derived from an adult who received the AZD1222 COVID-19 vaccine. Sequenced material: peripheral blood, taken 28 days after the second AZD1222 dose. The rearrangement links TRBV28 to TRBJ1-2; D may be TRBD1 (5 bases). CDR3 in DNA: TGTGCCAGCAGTTTGTTGGGGGCTAACTATGGCTACACCTTC. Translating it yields CASSLLGANYGYTF.